This T cell receptor beta chain was captured by sequencing in a study of vaccination and CD4 T cells after COVID-19. Turning to the study itself: There were six male and four female convalescents, and two of them were Hispanic.

This CDR3 is 18 amino acids long. Per the germline V gene, CDR1 is SGHRS and CDR2 is YFSETQ. Trimming took 4 bases from V and 1 from J; bases not matched to a gene: 14. Treatment reported: 10-day PBMC culture with coronavirus spike peptide pools or control peptides (ViraFEST assay). This clonotype has more than one count but fewer than ten. What it recognizes is unknown. The Oncomine TCR Beta short-read assay was applied to DNA of cultured CD4+ T cells. TCRdb called the PCR reads again in MiXCR, with one record for every CDR3 protein. The sample holds 9,500 to 15,000 distinct CDR3 sequences; about a third are singletons and the top ten take 30% to 35%.

The rearrangement links TRBV5-1 to TRBJ1-2; 9 bases are shared with TRBD1. This TCR was recovered from a human donor who received a COVID-19 vaccine. The material sequenced was CD4+ T cells from blood, cultured in vitro, taken before SARS-CoV-2 vaccination. In nucleotides, the CDR3 is TGCGCCAGCAGCGTTCAACCCGGGACAGGGAGTTTTAACTATGGCTACACCTTC. It specifies CASSVQPGTGSFNYGYTF.